The clone carrying this T cell receptor (beta chain) was seen only a few times. The sample originates from a study of CD8+ T cells in alopecia areata. The CDR3 totals 16 residues. The germline V gene encodes CDR1 SGHAT and CDR2 FQNNGV. Trimming removed 4 bases from V and 1 base from J; junction bases left unmatched: 9. Extracted RNA was reverse transcribed, and the resulting cDNA served as sequencing template. The method was immunoSEQ multiplex PCR; TCRdb's version includes in-frame clones alone and lacks a portion of them. The table lists approximately 150,000 clones, approximately 50% of them singletons.

The TCR was taken from a human donor with alopecia areata. This chain connects TRBV11-2 to TRBJ2-5, with 7 bases lining up with TRBD2. The specimen was CD4+ T cells sorted from blood. The CDR3 sequence: CASSSRLSGTQETQYF. CDR3 coding DNA: TGTGCCAGCAGCTCGCGCCTGAGCGGGACCCAAGAGACCCAGTACTTC. The variable domain in full, with the rest retrieved from reference TRBV11-2 and TRBJ2-5, is EAGVAQSPRYKIIEKRQSVAFWCNPISGHATLYWYQQILGQGPKLLIQFQNNGVVDDSQLPKDRFSAERLKGVDSTLKIQPAKLEDSAVYLCASSSRLSGTQETQYFGPGTRLLVL.